This T cell receptor beta chain appears in the sequencing data of a study of molecular identifiers for immune sequencing clone quantification (dated by TCRdb to the late 2010s). Broadly, across the study: For a replicate experiment, the RNA from either approximately 20,000 or 98,000 naive CD8 T cells was divided into five aliquots, and four of those aliquots went on to sequencing. This methods study benchmarked molecular-identifier clustering-based TCR repertoire sequencing (MIDCIRS) and TCR RNA copy counting, using CD8 T cells to do so.

In this sample, this clonotype turned up many times. Its antigen is currently not known. The sample holds no much larger clone one base away, and base qualities are not on file. The study at large found these results: Modeling indicated about 3 TCR RNA copies recovered per cell, compared with about 9.7 by digital PCR, which implies a capture efficiency of around 29%. The sizes of highly expanded clones could end up underestimated when identical TCR molecules share a barcode. Spiked-in Jurkat TCR RNA equal to a single cell's worth was reported to be detectable even within 1,100,000 naive CD8 T cells. When barcode sub-clustering was omitted, TCR diversity was inflated by chimeric consensus sequences, with chimeras reaching as high as 47%. Spiked-in Jurkat TCR RNA (around eleven copies' worth), which is not part of the donor repertoire, was contained in the naive libraries. In CMV-specific effector cells, over 98% of molecules were held by clones above 20 RNA copies, whereas under 1% of molecules were held by such clones in naive cells.

Library preparation employed PCR. TCRdb shows the sequencer as Illumina HiSeq 4000. Bulk TCR libraries were made following a previously described method, with the TCR primers given in Table S5. The Qiagen AllPrep DNA/RNA kit was used to purify total RNA. Before analysis, reads from multiple sequencing runs of one library were combined. As for the authors' bioinformatics: Reads were retained only if the reads had an exact TCR constant sequence, and the retained reads were trimmed to 150 nt and grouped according to their 12-nt molecular barcodes. Reads in each barcode group were sub-clustered using a 15% Levenshtein threshold, and a quality-weighted consensus sequence was built for each RNA molecule. Non-functional sequences were discarded, and so were lower-count sequences lying one edit away from another sequence. On the basis of fitting two negative binomial distributions, barcode sub-clusters with fewer than 20% of the maximum read count were discarded. TCRdb handled the public reads itself, with Q25 trimming in fastp and clone calling in MiXCR, and kept productive beta chains. One record per CDR3 amino acid sequence lists the most common genes and DNA. The V and J calls and clone size are TCRdb's, not the authors'. This sample gives roughly 90,000 distinct CDR3 sequences in total; 15% to 20% of them show up just once. The ten largest make up roughly 0.89% of the sample.

Libraries of naive CD8 T cells were built from around 20,000 to 1,000,000 sorted cells, with 10%, 30% or 50% of the purified RNA used. On a BD FACSAria II, naive CD8 T cells were FACS-sorted as CD8+CD4-CCR7+CD45RA+ and collected into RLT Plus buffer. Detection sensitivity was tested by spiking Jurkat RNA equal to over 8 TCR copies' worth into samples containing 20,000-1,000,000 naive CD8 T cells. Enrichment of CD8 T cells was performed with RosetteSep CD8+ T Cell Enrichment Cocktail and Ficoll-Paque, after which ACK red cell lysis was carried out. The junction carries 15 bases between V and J, which are trimmed by 0 bases and 5 bases respectively. Measured from the cysteine to the phenylalanine, the CDR3 is 16 residues long. Solely the CDR3 DNA is kept, with 48 bases framed from the first base. From a lookup of the germline V gene, CDR1 and CDR2 are SGHRS and YFSETQ.

This receptor was identified in a human donor in good health. Some libraries in this study had Jurkat cell RNA spiked in. The rearrangement combines TRBV5-1 with TRBJ2-1, with TRBD2 perhaps the D gene, on 6 matching bases. Source material: naive CD8+ T cells from blood, with Jurkat cell RNA spiked in. Read against the paper, the sample's cell subset or site label means: FACS-sorted CD8+CD4-CCR7+CD45RA+ naive T cells. The CDR3 protein: CASSLEVGPGDNEQFF. The DNA sequence reads TGCGCCAGCAGCTTGGAGGTGGGCCCGGGGGACAATGAGCAGTTCTTC.